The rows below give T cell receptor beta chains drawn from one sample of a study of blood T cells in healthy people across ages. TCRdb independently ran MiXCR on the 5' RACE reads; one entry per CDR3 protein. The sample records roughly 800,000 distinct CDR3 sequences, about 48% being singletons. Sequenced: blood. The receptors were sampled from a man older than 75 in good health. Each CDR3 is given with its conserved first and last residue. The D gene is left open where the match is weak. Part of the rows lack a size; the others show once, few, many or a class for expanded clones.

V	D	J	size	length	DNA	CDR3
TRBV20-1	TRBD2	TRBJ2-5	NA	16	TGCAGTGCTAGACCTCCTAGCGGGAGGGCCTCGGAGACCCAGTACTTC	CSARPPSGRASETQYF
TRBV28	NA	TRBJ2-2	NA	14	TGTGCCAGCACGGGGGGCGCGAACACCGGGGAGCTGTTTTTT	CASTGGANTGELFF
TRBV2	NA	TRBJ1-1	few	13	TGTGCCAGCAGCCACCCCGACAGTACTGAAGCTTTCTTT	CASSHPDSTEAFF
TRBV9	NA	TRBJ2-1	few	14	TGTGCCAGCAGCGTTGGGGGCCTGGAGAGTGAGCAGTTCTTC	CASSVGGLESEQFF
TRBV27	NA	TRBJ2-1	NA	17	TGTGCCAGCAGTTCCCGCGGACGACAGGGAGGCCACAATGAGCAGTTCTTC	CASSSRGRQGGHNEQFF
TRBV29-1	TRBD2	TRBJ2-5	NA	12	TGCAGCGCCCATGCGGGGGAAGAGACCCAGTACTTC	CSAHAGEETQYF
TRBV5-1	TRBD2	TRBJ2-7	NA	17	TGCGCCAGCAGCTTGCTGGTAGCGGGAGGCGGCTCCTACGAGCAGTACTTC	CASSLLVAGGGSYEQYF
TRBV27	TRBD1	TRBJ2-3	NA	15	TGTGCCAGCAGACCCAAGGAGAGGGGGCACAGATACGCGTATTTT	CASRPKERGHRYAYF
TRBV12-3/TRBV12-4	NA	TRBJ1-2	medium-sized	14	TGTGCCAGCAGGCAGGGCAACTTGACCCATGGCTACACCTTC	CASRQGNLTHGYTF
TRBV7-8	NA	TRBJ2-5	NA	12	TGTGCCAGCAGCCAAGCCGGGAAGACCCAGTACTTC	CASSQAGKTQYF
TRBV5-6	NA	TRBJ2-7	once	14	TGTGCCAGCAGCTGGTTGAGGGGGGCCTACGAGCAGTACTTC	CASSWLRGAYEQYF
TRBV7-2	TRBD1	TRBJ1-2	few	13	TGTGCCAGCAGTCGGGACAGGGTCGATGGCTACACCTTC	CASSRDRVDGYTF
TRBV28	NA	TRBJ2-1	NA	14	TGTGCCAGCAGTGCCCGTCTGGGGTACAATGAGCAGTTCTTC	CASSARLGYNEQFF
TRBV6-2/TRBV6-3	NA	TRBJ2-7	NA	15	TGTGCCAGCAACGGTCGAGAGGGGCTAAACTGCGAGCAGTACTTC	CASNGREGLNCEQYF
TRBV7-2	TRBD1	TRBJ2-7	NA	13	TGTGCCACCGCCGAGGGGGCGGGCTACGAGCAGTACTTC	CATAEGAGYEQYF
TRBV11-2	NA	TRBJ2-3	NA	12	TGTGCCAGCAGCTCCGGGCGGAGAGACGCGTATTTT	CASSSGRRDAYF
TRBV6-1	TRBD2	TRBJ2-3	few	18	TGTGCCAGCAGACCAGAACTAGCGGGAGTGACTTCCACAGATACGCAGTATTTT	CASRPELAGVTSTDTQYF
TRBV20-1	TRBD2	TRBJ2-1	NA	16	TGCAGTGCTAGCGCCACTAGCGGAGCCCCCTACAATGAGCAGTTCTTC	CSASATSGAPYNEQFF
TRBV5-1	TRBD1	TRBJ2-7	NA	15	TGCGCCAGCAGCTTGGAACAGGGGCGAATAAACGAGCAGTACTTC	CASSLEQGRINEQYF
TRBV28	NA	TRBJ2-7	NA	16	TGTGCCAGCAGTCACCGGGCAGGGGCCTTATCCTACGAGCAGTACTTC	CASSHRAGALSYEQYF
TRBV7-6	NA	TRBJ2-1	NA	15	TGTGCCAGCAGCGCCTCAGGGGCTTTCTACAATGAGCAGTTCTTC	CASSASGAFYNEQFF
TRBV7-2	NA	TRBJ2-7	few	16	TGTGCCAGCAGCTGGGGTACGGGCGGAGGCTCCTACGAGCAGTACTTC	CASSWGTGGGSYEQYF
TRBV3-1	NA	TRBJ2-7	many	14	TGCGCCAGCAGCCGCGGGACCAGCTCCTACGAGCAGTACTTC	CASSRGTSSYEQYF
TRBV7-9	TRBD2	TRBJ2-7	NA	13	TGTGCCAGCCACCGAGCGGGGGTCTGCGAGCAGTACTTC	CASHRAGVCEQYF
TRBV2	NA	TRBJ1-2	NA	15	TGTGCCAGCAGTTACCAACCGATAGGGGACTATGGCTACACCTTC	CASSYQPIGDYGYTF
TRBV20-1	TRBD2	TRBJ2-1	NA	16	TGCAGTGCTAGTGTCGCGGGAGGCCTCGGCTACAATGAGCAGTTCTTC	CSASVAGGLGYNEQFF
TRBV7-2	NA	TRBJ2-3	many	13	TGTGCCAGCAGCTTAGAAGCGGAAGATACGCAGTATTTT	CASSLEAEDTQYF
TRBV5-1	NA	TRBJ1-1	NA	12	TGCGCCAGCACCCGCGGGGAGACTGAAGCTTTCTTT	CASTRGETEAFF
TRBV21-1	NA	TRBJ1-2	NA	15	TGTGCCAGCAGCCCCCGACAGGGCTCATACTATGGCTACACCTTC	CASSPRQGSYYGYTF
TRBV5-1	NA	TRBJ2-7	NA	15	TGCGCCAGCAGCTTGGAGAAGGGCCAGACCTACGAGCAGTACTTC	CASSLEKGQTYEQYF
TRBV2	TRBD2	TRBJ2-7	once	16	TGTGCCAGCAGTTTCCAACTAGCGGGGGAAGGGAACGAGCAGTACTTC	CASSFQLAGEGNEQYF
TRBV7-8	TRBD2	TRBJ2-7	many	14	TGTGCCAGCAGCACCGGGACTAGCGGGAGTGTGGAGTACTTC	CASSTGTSGSVEYF
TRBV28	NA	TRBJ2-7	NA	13	TGTGCCAGCAACTCGGAGGTCACCTACGAGCAGTACTTC	CASNSEVTYEQYF
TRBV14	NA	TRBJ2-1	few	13	TGTGCCAGCAGACTAAGGGGAAACAATGAGCAGTTCTTC	CASRLRGNNEQFF
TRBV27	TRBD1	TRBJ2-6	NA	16	TGTGCCAGCACATTCGCACAGGGGACCGGGGCCAACGTCCTGACTTTC	CASTFAQGTGANVLTF
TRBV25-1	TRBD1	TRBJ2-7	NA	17	TGTGCCAGCAGCCCTAGACAGGGCCCTACGATCTCCTACGAGCAGTACTTC	CASSPRQGPTISYEQYF
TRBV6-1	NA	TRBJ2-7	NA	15	TGTGCCAGCAGTGTCGGGGACCCCTCCTCCTACGAGCAGTACTTC	CASSVGDPSSYEQYF
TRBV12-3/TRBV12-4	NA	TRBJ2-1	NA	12	TGTGCCAGCAGTTTGGCGCGTATAGAGCAGTTCTTC	CASSLARIEQFF
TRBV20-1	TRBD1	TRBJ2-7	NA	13	TGCAGTGCTGGTACGGGACAGCTTTACGAGCAGTACTTC	CSAGTGQLYEQYF
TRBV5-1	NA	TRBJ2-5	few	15	TGCGCCAGCAGCGCTGATACCCCGTCCTCGGAGACCCAGTACTTC	CASSADTPSSETQYF
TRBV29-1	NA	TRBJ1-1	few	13	TGCAGCGTTGTATCATCTGGGTCTCTTGAAGCTTTCTTT	CSVVSSGSLEAFF
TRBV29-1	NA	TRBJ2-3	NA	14	TGCAGCGTTACACAGGGATTTGGAACAGATACGCAGTATTTT	CSVTQGFGTDTQYF
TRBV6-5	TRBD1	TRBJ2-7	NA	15	TGTGCCAGCACCCACAGGGGGCCCTTCACCTACGAGCAGTACTTC	CASTHRGPFTYEQYF
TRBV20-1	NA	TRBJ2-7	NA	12	TGCAGTGCTAGAGCCGGACCCCACGAGCAGTACTTC	CSARAGPHEQYF
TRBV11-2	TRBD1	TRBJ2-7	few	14	TGTGCCAGCAGCTTAGACCCGGACAGGGATGAGCAGTACTTC	CASSLDPDRDEQYF
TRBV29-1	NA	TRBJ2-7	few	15	TGCAGCGTTGATCTACCGACAGGAGCCACCTACGAGCAGTACTTC	CSVDLPTGATYEQYF
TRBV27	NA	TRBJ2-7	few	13	TGTGCCAGCAGTCCTAATGGCGACTACGAGCAGTACTTC	CASSPNGDYEQYF
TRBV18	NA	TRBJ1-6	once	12	TGTGCCGGCTCAAACGCAGAGTCACCCCTCCACTTT	CAGSNAESPLHF
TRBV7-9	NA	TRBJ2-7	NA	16	TGTGCCAGCAGCCCCTCCTTCCAGGGGCACGGGGGCGAGCAGTACTTC	CASSPSFQGHGGEQYF
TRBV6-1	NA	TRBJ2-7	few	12	TGTGCCAGCAGTCAACTAGGATTCGAGCAGTACTTC	CASSQLGFEQYF
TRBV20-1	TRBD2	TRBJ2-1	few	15	TGCAGTGCTAGACCTCGGCTAGCGGGAGTCAATGAGCAGTTCTTC	CSARPRLAGVNEQFF
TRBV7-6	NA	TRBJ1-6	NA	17	TGTGCCAGCAGCTTATTTAGCCGACAGTCCAATAATTCACCCCCCCACTTT	CASSLFSRQSNNSPPHF
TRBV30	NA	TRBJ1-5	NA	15	TGTGCCTGGAGTACCCGACGGAATAGCAATCAGCCCCAGCATTTT	CAWSTRRNSNQPQHF
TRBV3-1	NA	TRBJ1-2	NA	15	TGTGCCAGCAGTCCCCTCTGGACGTCTGACTATGGCTACACCTTC	CASSPLWTSDYGYTF
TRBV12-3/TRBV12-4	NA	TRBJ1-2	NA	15	TGTGCCAGCAGCCCAACCGGGACGCAGGGACGTGGCTACACCTTC	CASSPTGTQGRGYTF
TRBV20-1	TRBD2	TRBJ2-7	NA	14	TGCAGTGCCAGACAGGCGGGGGGCCCCCGGGAGCAGTACTTC	CSARQAGGPREQYF